The TCR beta chain under discussion was sequenced for a study of blood T cell repertoires in COVID-19. Germline V gene data show CDR1 as SGHTA and CDR2 as FQGNSA. The V end lost 5 bases, the J end lost 3 bases, and 14 bases lay between the germline ends. The CDR3 sequence is 15 residues long. The assay was immunoSEQ multiplex PCR, and TCRdb's table has in-frame clones only and misses some. The repertoire has roughly 150,000 clones, about 72% of them found once; the top ten carry approximately 11%. The J gene is TRBJ1-5, the V gene TRBV7-2, with D hard to call. The sample was peripheral blood. This TCR came from a man aged 60-69 years who had recovered from COVID-19. CDR3 residues: CASSPAGQLNQPQHF. The DNA of the CDR3 is TGTGCCAGCAGCCCAGCGGGCCAGCTCAATCAGCCCCAGCATTTT.